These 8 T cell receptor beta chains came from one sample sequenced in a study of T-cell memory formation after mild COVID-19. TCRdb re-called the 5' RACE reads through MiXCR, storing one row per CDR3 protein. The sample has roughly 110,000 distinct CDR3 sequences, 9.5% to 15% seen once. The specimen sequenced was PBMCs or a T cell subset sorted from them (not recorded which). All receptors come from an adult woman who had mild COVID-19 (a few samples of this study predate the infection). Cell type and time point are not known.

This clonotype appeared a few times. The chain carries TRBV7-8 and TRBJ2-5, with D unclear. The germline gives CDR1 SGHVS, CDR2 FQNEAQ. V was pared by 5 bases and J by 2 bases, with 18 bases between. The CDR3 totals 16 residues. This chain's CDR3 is CASSAPVVANQETQYF. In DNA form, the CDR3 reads TGTGCCAGCAGCGCACCGGTAGTCGCAAATCAAGAGACCCAGTACTTC.

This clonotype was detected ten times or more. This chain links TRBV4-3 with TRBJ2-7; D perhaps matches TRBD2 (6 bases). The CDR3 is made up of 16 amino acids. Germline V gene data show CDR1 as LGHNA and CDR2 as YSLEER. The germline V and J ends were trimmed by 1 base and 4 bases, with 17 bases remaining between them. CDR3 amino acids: CASSQVRGTSQYEQYF. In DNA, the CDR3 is TGCGCCAGCAGCCAAGTCCGCGGGACGAGTCAATACGAGCAGTACTTC.

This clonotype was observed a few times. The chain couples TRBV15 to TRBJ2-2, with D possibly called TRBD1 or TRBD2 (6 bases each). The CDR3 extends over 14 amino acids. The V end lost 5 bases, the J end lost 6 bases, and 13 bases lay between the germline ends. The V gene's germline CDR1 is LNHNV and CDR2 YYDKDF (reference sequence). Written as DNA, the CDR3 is TGTGCCACCAGCTCAAAGGGGGGACCCGGGGAGCTGTTTTTT. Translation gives CATSSKGGPGELFF.

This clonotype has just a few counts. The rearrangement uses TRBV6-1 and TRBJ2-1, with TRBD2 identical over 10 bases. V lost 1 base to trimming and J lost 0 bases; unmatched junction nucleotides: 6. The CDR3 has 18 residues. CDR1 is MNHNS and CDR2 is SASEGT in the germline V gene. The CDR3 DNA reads TGTGCCAGCAGTGAAGATGGACTAGCGGTTAGCTCCTACAATGAGCAGTTCTTC. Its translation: CASSEDGLAVSSYNEQFF.

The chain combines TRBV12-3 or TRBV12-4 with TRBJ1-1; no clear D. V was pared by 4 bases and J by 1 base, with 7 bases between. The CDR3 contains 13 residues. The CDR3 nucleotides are TGTGCCAGCAGTTGGGAGGAGAACACTGAAGCTTTCTTT. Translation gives CASSWEENTEAFF.

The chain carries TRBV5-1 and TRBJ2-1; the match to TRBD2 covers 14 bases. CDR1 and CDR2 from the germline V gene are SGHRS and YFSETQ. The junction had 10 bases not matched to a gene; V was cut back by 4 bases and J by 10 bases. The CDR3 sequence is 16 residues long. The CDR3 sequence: CASSPAGTSGGREQFF. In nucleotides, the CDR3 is TGCGCCAGCAGCCCCGCCGGGACTAGCGGGGGTCGGGAGCAGTTCTTC.

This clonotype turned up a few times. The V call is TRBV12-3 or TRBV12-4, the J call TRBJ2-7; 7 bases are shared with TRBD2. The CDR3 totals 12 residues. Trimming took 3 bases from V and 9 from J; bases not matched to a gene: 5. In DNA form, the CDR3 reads TGTGCCAGCAGTTTTGGGGGAGGGTGGCAGTACTTC. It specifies CASSFGGGWQYF.

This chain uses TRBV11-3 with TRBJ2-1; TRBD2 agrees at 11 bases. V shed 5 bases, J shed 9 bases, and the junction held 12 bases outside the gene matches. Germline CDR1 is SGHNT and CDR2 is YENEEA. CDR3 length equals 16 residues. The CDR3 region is CASSKGLAGGIIEQFF. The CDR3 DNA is TGTGCCAGCAGCAAGGGGCTAGCGGGGGGCATCATTGAGCAGTTCTTC.